This paragraph covers one T cell receptor (beta chain) sequence. CDR1 LNHDA and CDR2 SQIVND come from the germline V gene (reference sequence). Trimming cost V 10 bases and J 1 base, with 17 bases left between them. The CDR3 spans 15 residues. These data come from a study of blood T cell repertoires in COVID-19. Overall study: The United States, Italy and Spain provided the acute and convalescent COVID-19 samples.

In the authors' methods: Amplification of reference gene primers provided the estimated nucleated cell counts. Some clones are missing from TCRdb's copy, which holds only in-frame ones; the method was immunoSEQ multiplex PCR. For V, J and clone size, that table is used; D and trimming come from the DNA. The data hold about 44,000 clones, with roughly 80% observed a single time. J is TRBJ2-4 and V is TRBV19, with a possible D match to TRBD2 (5 bases). This TCR was recovered from a human donor in a cohort sampled during active COVID-19. The sequencing sample was made of peripheral blood. In DNA form, the CDR3 reads TGTGCCACCCAACCTCGGGGTATGGCCAAAAACATTCAGTACTTC. It specifies CATQPRGMAKNIQYF.